The entry below gives a single TCR beta chain sequence along with its context. Its antigen is not yet known. No per-base quality is available; no much larger clone lies one base away. These data originate in a study of T cell changes during pregnancy in multiple sclerosis (dated by TCRdb to the late 2010s). Notes on the research overall: The study examined how the T cell repertoire changed over the course of pregnancy in women with multiple sclerosis.

Via the germline V gene, CDR1 is SGHTA and CDR2 FQGNSA. From V the trimming removes 5 bases and from J it removes 4 bases, while the gene matches leave 13 bases of the junction unaccounted for. Inclusive of the bounding cysteine and phenylalanine, the CDR3 is 17 residues long. CDR3 DNA is the only sequence kept; it has 51 bases, read in frame from the first base. To prepare the library, the immunoSEQ multiplex PCR assay was applied. TCRdb stores this immuneACCESS table with in-frame sequences only. Part of the clones is absent; in the studies checked, under half of the shortfall reflects unresolved V genes, and no reason is known for the rest. The sample contains tens of thousands of clones, 91% of them found a single time. The biggest ten clones account for around 0.75% of the sample.

The input for sequencing was peripheral blood, taken in the third trimester of pregnancy. The TCR sequence derives from a female donor in good health, enrolled as a control in a pregnancy study. The chain joins TRBV7-2 to TRBJ2-1, with 8 bases in between that match TRBD2. The DNA reads TGTGCCAGCAGCGCGGTCAACCCGGGACTAGTGTACAATGAGCAGTTCTTC. This gives the protein CASSAVNPGLVYNEQFF.